The clone carrying this TCR beta chain occurred many times. Its antigen is not known. With 6 bases removed from V and 5 bases from J, the gap between germline ends came to 13 bases. The CDR3 runs to 13 residues. It was RNA transcripts that yielded the amplified TCR beta CDR3 regions. The HTBI set primed first-round TCR CDR3 RT-PCR. In TCRdb, the multiplex PCR reads were re-called with MiXCR into one record per CDR3 protein. The repertoire holds under 250,000 distinct CDR3 sequences, with almost 25% as singletons. Patients with ophthalmopathy all had a Clinical Activity Score of at least 3, a NOSPECS grade of at least 4 and duration under 3 months. Uncontrolled infection, other autoimmune disease, pregnancy or lactation excluded patients. This specimen comes from a study of T cells in Graves' hyperthyroidism and ophthalmopathy. Study conclusions and caveats: Separating ophthalmopathy from stable hyperthyroidism was achieved by a 13 V-J model.

Sequences were obtained from blood. This TCR derives from a middle-aged woman with Graves' ophthalmopathy. This chain joins TRBV12-3 or TRBV12-4 and TRBJ2-5; unclear D gene. CDR3 loop: CASSLPLEETQYF. The CDR3 coding sequence is TGTGCCAGCAGCTTACCACTGGAGGAGACCCAGTACTTC.